A selection of T cell receptor beta chains follows, all from one sample in a study of graft-versus-host responses after intestinal transplantation. TCRdb keeps only in-frame clones here, not all; method: immunoSEQ multiplex PCR. The data hold just over 20,000 clones, with 85% to 95% observed a single time. The sequencing here drew on PBMCs, taken approximately 250 days after intestinal transplant. These receptors all stem from a human patient who received an intestinal transplant, so some T cells may come from the graft donor. Each CDR3 is given with its conserved first and last residue. The D gene is left open where the match is weak. Clone size is given for some rows only: seen once, a few or many times, or a class if the clone is expanded.

V	size	J	D	CDR3	DNA
TRBV29-1	.	TRBJ2-5	.	CSVEGTKGPPRETQYF	TGCAGCGTTGAAGGGACTAAGGGGCCCCCACGGGAGACCCAGTACTTC
TRBV5-1	.	TRBJ2-7	.	CASSLVGGPYYEQYF	TGCGCCAGCAGCTTGGTAGGGGGGCCTTACTACGAGCAGTACTTC
TRBV9	.	TRBJ2-1	TRBD1	CASSVGTGDNEQFF	TGTGCCAGCAGCGTTGGGACAGGGGACAATGAGCAGTTCTTC
TRBV6-1	.	TRBJ2-1	TRBD2	CASSEFTSGLRGPFF	TGTGCCAGCAGTGAATTTACTAGCGGTCTAAGGGGTCCGTTCTTC
TRBV12-5	.	TRBJ1-5	.	CASGLDYQPQHF	TGTGCTAGTGGTTTGGACTATCAGCCCCAGCATTTT
TRBV11-2	.	TRBJ2-7	TRBD1	CASSLEGTDRYEQYF	TGTGCCAGCAGCTTAGAAGGGACAGACCGATACGAGCAGTACTTC
TRBV5-4	.	TRBJ2-1	.	CASSSGVRTDEQFF	TGTGCCAGCAGCTCGGGAGTAAGAACGGATGAGCAGTTCTTC
TRBV16	.	TRBJ1-1	.	CASSQSHPGEAFF	TGTGCCAGCAGCCAATCGCACCCGGGAGAAGCTTTCTTT
TRBV6-5	.	TRBJ1-1	.	CASSYHRQGNTEAFF	TGTGCCAGCAGTTACCATCGCCAAGGGAACACTGAAGCTTTCTTT
TRBV5-1	.	TRBJ2-7	.	CASRDRTNAYEQYF	TGCGCCAGCAGGGACCGTACTAATGCCTACGAGCAGTACTTC
TRBV15	.	TRBJ1-6	.	CATSRGGYNSPLHF	TGTGCCACCAGCAGGGGCGGTTATAATTCACCCCTCCACTTT
TRBV7-9	once	TRBJ2-5	.	CASSLVFRYQETQYF	TGTGCCAGCAGCTTAGTTTTCAGATACCAAGAGACCCAGTACTTC
TRBV7-6	once	TRBJ2-7	.	CASSSSGWNNEQYF	TGTGCCAGCAGCTCCTCGGGCTGGAACAACGAGCAGTACTTC
TRBV27	.	TRBJ1-1	.	CASSFSAGKDTEAFF	TGTGCCAGCAGTTTTTCGGCAGGGAAGGACACTGAAGCTTTCTTT
TRBV15	.	TRBJ1-1	.	CATSIDLNTEAFF	TGTGCCACCAGCATTGACCTCAACACTGAAGCTTTCTTT
TRBV5-1	once	TRBJ1-4	TRBD1	CASSFRGEKLFF	TGCGCCAGCAGCTTCAGGGGGGAAAAACTGTTTTTT
TRBV5-6	.	TRBJ1-4	.	CASSLRGKWHRKGEKLFF	TGTGCCAGCAGCTTGCGGGGGAAATGGCACAGGAAGGGTGAAAAACTGTTTTTT
TRBV6-1	.	TRBJ2-7	.	CASSEIRDYEQYF	TGTGCCAGCAGTGAAATTAGGGACTACGAGCAGTACTTC
TRBV19	.	TRBJ2-7	.	CASSIRGGYEQYF	TGTGCCAGTAGTATCAGGGGTGGCTACGAGCAGTACTTC
TRBV7-9	.	TRBJ2-3	.	CASYGPGGTDTQYF	TGTGCCAGCTACGGTCCAGGTGGCACAGATACGCAGTATTTT
TRBV19	once	TRBJ1-5	.	CASSIVREIGQPQHF	TGTGCCAGTAGTATAGTAAGGGAGATAGGTCAGCCCCAGCATTTT
TRBV6-1	.	TRBJ1-5	.	CASSEALRGNQPQHF	TGTGCCAGCAGTGAAGCGCTTCGGGGTAATCAGCCCCAGCATTTT
TRBV14	.	TRBJ2-2	.	CASSPSTGNTGELFF	TGTGCCAGCAGCCCCTCGACAGGGAACACCGGGGAGCTGTTTTTT
TRBV30	.	TRBJ1-4	.	CAFAMGHRIEKLFF	TGTGCCTTCGCTATGGGACACCGGATTGAAAAACTGTTTTTT
TRBV29-1	few	TRBJ2-1	TRBD2	CSVDSLAGALEQFF	TGCAGCGTTGATTCACTAGCGGGAGCCCTTGAGCAGTTCTTC
TRBV4-1	.	TRBJ1-5	TRBD1	CASSQQTGNPFNQPQHF	TGCGCCAGCAGCCAACAGACAGGGAACCCGTTCAATCAGCCCCAGCATTTT
TRBV5-4	.	TRBJ2-5	TRBD2	CASSQKLAGKQETQYF	TGTGCCAGCAGTCAGAAACTAGCGGGGAAACAAGAGACCCAGTACTTC
TRBV7-9	.	TRBJ1-5	.	CASSSQWRDSNQPQHF	TGTGCCAGCAGCTCCCAGTGGAGGGACAGCAATCAGCCCCAGCATTTT
TRBV19	.	TRBJ2-7	.	CASSMGTDYEQYF	TGTGCCAGTAGTATGGGCACCGACTACGAGCAGTACTTC
TRBV7-2	.	TRBJ2-7	.	CASSVYLGTYEQYF	TGTGCCAGCAGTGTCTATTTGGGGACCTACGAGCAGTACTTC
TRBV6-1	.	TRBJ1-1	TRBD1	CASREGQGAEAFF	TGTGCCAGCAGGGAGGGACAGGGAGCTGAAGCTTTCTTT
TRBV27	medium-sized	TRBJ1-2	.	CASSLAISGQSNYGYTF	TGTGCCAGCAGTTTGGCCATCTCCGGACAGAGTAACTATGGCTACACCTTC
TRBV4-1	.	TRBJ2-3	.	CASSQGNEDTQYF	TGCGCCAGCAGCCAAGGGAATGAAGATACGCAGTATTTT
TRBV5-1	.	TRBJ2-3	TRBD2	CASSLDAGGSTDTQYF	TGCGCCAGCAGCTTGGACGCGGGAGGGAGCACAGATACGCAGTATTTT
TRBV28	.	TRBJ2-7	.	CASSFQWGPSYEQYF	TGTGCCAGCAGTTTTCAGTGGGGGCCCTCCTACGAGCAGTACTTC
TRBV6-5	.	TRBJ1-1	.	CASGGMNTEAFF	TGTGCCAGCGGCGGTATGAACACTGAAGCTTTCTTT
TRBV5-1	.	TRBJ1-3	.	CASSLEAVGNTIYF	TGCGCCAGCAGCTTGGAGGCAGTTGGAAACACCATATATTTT